A selection of T cell receptor beta chains follows, all from one sample in a study of cytomegalovirus exposure and HLA in healthy donors. Generated by immunoSEQ multiplex PCR, the TCRdb table keeps only in-frame clones and is missing some. The table shows around 300,000 clones, with 84% occurring only once. The material sequenced was PBMCs. The source is a woman in her thirties or forties in good health and CMV-seropositive. The CDR3 runs from the conserved cysteine through the conserved F or W. D genes are given only for firm matches. A row's size may be missing; if present it is once, few, many or a size class.

size	D	V	J	DNA	CDR3
once	.	TRBV28	TRBJ1-1	TGTGCCAGCAGTTCGGGTGGGTTTAGGACTGAAGCTTTCTTT	CASSSGGFRTEAFF
.	.	TRBV29-1	TRBJ1-4	TGCAGCGTTGGGTGGGGGGGGGATGAAAAGCTGTTTTTT	CSVGWGGDEKLFF
once	.	TRBV5-6	TRBJ1-1	TGTGCCAGCAGCTTGGGCGGCTTCAAGAACACTGAAGCTTTCTTT	CASSLGGFKNTEAFF
.	TRBD2	TRBV6-1	TRBJ2-7	TGTGCCAGCAGTGCCCCTAGCGGGAGATTAAACGAGCAGTACTTC	CASSAPSGRLNEQYF
.	.	TRBV4-1	TRBJ2-7	TGCGCCAGCAGCCAAGAATTTGGGACATTAACCTACGAGCAGTACTTC	CASSQEFGTLTYEQYF
.	TRBD1	TRBV14	TRBJ1-4	TGTGCCAGCAGCCAAGTGCGGACAGGGCCTGAAAAACTGTTTTTT	CASSQVRTGPEKLFF
.	.	TRBV4-2	TRBJ2-2	TGTGCCAGCAGCCCACGACTAGTAGACACCGGGGAGCTGTTTTTT	CASSPRLVDTGELFF
.	.	TRBV19	TRBJ1-1	TGTGCCAGTAGCCCCCTCCGGGGGGCATACACTGAAGCTTTCTTT	CASSPLRGAYTEAFF
.	TRBD2	TRBV9	TRBJ2-7	TGTGCCAGCAGCGTAGGCGGACTAGCGGGCGACGAGCAGTACTTC	CASSVGGLAGDEQYF
.	TRBD1	TRBV6-5	TRBJ1-2	TGTGCCAGCAGTTACTCCTTTTGGACAGGGGACTATGGCTACACCTTC	CASSYSFWTGDYGYTF
.	TRBD2	TRBV5-4	TRBJ2-5	TGTGCCAGCAGCTCCCCCGGGGTGGCGGGAGTGAGGGAGACCCAGTACTTC	CASSSPGVAGVRETQYF
.	.	TRBV6-1	TRBJ1-1	TGTGCCAGCAGTGTGGGCAGGGAGAACACTGAAGCTTTCTTT	CASSVGRENTEAFF
.	TRBD2	TRBV30	TRBJ2-3	TGTGCCTGGAGTGTACTTGCGGGAGGGCCGCCAGATACGCAGTATTTT	CAWSVLAGGPPDTQYF
.	.	TRBV30	TRBJ1-3	TGTGCCTGGAGTGAGGGGGGGTTCTCTGGAAACACCATATATTTT	CAWSEGGFSGNTIYF
.	.	TRBV7-9	TRBJ1-4	TGTTCCAGCAGCTTATTCGGGGGTGAAAAACTGTTTTTT	CSSSLFGGEKLFF
.	TRBD1	TRBV18	TRBJ2-7	TGTGCCAGCTCACCCCGACAGGGGACCTACGAGCAGTACTTC	CASSPRQGTYEQYF
.	TRBD1	TRBV6-6	TRBJ2-7	TGTGCCAGCAGCCGACAGGGACAGCAGTACTTC	CASSRQGQQYF
.	.	TRBV15	TRBJ1-1	TGTGCCACCAGCAGGGCAGAGAACACTGAAGCTTTCTTT	CATSRAENTEAFF
.	.	TRBV2	TRBJ1-3	TGTGCCGGAGACAGGTTAACCTCTGGAAACACCATATATTTT	CAGDRLTSGNTIYF
.	.	TRBV7-3	TRBJ2-1	TGTGCCAGCAGCTTCAATCCCGGGGTAAACTACAATGAGCAGTTCTTC	CASSFNPGVNYNEQFF
.	TRBD2	TRBV5-4	TRBJ2-1	TGTGCCAGCAGCTGGGGGGGACGGCTAGCGGGCCACAATGAGCAGTTCTTC	CASSWGGRLAGHNEQFF
.	.	TRBV5-1	TRBJ2-5	TGCGCCAGCAGCTTGGGGCGGGAAGAGACCCAGTACTTC	CASSLGREETQYF
few	TRBD1	TRBV28	TRBJ1-1	TGTGCCAGCAGTTTTTTGGGACAGGGGAACACTGAAGCTTTCTTT	CASSFLGQGNTEAFF
.	TRBD2	TRBV7-9	TRBJ2-7	TGTGCCAGCAGCTTAGGGACTAGCGGGATCGGGGAGCAGTACTTC	CASSLGTSGIGEQYF
few	TRBD1	TRBV30	TRBJ1-4	TGTGCCTGGGCGGGACAGGGTAATGAAAAACTGTTTTTT	CAWAGQGNEKLFF
.	.	TRBV30	TRBJ1-4	TGTGCCTGGAGTGTAAAGGGGATGAGTGAAAAACTGTTTTTT	CAWSVKGMSEKLFF
.	TRBD2	TRBV5-5	TRBJ2-3	TGTGCCAGCAGCGCGTCCACAGGGCCTAGCGGGAGATCTCGCACAGATACGCAGTATTTT	CASSASTGPSGRSRTDTQYF
.	TRBD2	TRBV5-8	TRBJ2-1	TGTGCCAGCAGCTTTGGGGGGACTAGCGGAGTTTACAATGAGCAGTTCTTC	CASSFGGTSGVYNEQFF
once	TRBD2	TRBV4-1	TRBJ2-7	TGCGCCAGCAGCCCCGCTAGCGGCAACAACGAGCAGTACTTC	CASSPASGNNEQYF
.	TRBD1	TRBV6-5	TRBJ2-7	TGTGCCAGCAGCATAACGACAGGGCCTGCCTACGAGCAGTACTTC	CASSITTGPAYEQYF
.	.	TRBV30	TRBJ2-7	TGTGCCTGGACCTCCGGGGGAAGGGAGCAGTACTTC	CAWTSGGREQYF
.	.	TRBV28	TRBJ2-2	TGTGCCAGCAAATTAGGAGGGTGGGGGAACACCGGGGAGCTGTTTTTT	CASKLGGWGNTGELFF
few	TRBD2	TRBV29-1	TRBJ2-3	TGCAGCGTCGGTATAGCGGGAGGGCCAGGTACGCAGTATTTT	CSVGIAGGPGTQYF
once	TRBD2	TRBV14	TRBJ2-1	TGTGCCAGCAGCCTACTAGCGGGTTACAATGAGCAGTTCTTC	CASSLLAGYNEQFF
.	.	TRBV21-1	TRBJ2-7	TGTGCCAGCAGCAAGGACCGGGACAATAAACCACTCTACGAGCAGTACTTC	CASSKDRDNKPLYEQYF
.	TRBD1	TRBV7-9	TRBJ2-7	TGTGCCAGCAGCGAGATGGGACAGGGGGGCGAGCAGTACTTC	CASSEMGQGGEQYF
.	.	TRBV5-1	TRBJ2-5	TGCGCCAGCACCCTCGAAGGTTTGGGCGAGGAGACCCAGTACTTC	CASTLEGLGEETQYF
.	TRBD1	TRBV7-9	TRBJ2-7	TGTGCCAGCAGCTTGGGTGGACAGGTGAGCTCCGAGCAGTACTTC	CASSLGGQVSSEQYF
.	.	TRBV30	TRBJ1-4	TGTGCCTGGATGAGGCCCTCTAATGAAAAACTGTTTTTT	CAWMRPSNEKLFF
.	.	TRBV7-9	TRBJ2-7	TGTGCCAGCAGCCCCCCCGGGACACCTACCTACGAGCAGTACTTC	CASSPPGTPTYEQYF